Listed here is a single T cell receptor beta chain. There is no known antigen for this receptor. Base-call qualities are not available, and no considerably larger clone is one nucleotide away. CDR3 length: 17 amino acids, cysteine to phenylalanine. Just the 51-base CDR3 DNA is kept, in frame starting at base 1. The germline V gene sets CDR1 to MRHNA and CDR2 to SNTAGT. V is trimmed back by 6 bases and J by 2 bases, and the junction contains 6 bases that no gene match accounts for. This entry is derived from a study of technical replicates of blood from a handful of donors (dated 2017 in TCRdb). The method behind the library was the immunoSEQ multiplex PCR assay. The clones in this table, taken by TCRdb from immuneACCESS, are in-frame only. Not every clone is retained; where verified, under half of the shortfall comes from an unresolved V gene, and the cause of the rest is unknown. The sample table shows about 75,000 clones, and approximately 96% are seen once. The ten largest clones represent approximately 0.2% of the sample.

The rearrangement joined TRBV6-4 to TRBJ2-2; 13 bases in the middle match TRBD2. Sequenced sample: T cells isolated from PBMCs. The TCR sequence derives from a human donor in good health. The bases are TGTGCCAGCAGCCCGGGACTAGCGGGGATAAACACCGGGGAGCTGTTTTTT. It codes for CASSPGLAGINTGELFF.